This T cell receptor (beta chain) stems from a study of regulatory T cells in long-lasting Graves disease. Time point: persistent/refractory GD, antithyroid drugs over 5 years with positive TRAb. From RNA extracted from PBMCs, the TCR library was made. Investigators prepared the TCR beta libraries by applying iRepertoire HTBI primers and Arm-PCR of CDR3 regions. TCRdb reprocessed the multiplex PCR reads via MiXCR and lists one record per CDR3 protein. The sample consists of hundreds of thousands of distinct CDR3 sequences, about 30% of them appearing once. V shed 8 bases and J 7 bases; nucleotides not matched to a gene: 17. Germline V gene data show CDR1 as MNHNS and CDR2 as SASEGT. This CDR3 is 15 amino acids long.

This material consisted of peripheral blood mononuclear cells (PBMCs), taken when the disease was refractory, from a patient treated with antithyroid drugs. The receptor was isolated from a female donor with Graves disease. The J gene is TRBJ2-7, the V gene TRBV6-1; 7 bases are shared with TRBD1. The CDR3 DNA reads TGTGCCAGCGCCCCAGGTCAGGGGGAAGCGGAAGAGCAGTACTTC. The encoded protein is CASAPGQGEAEEQYF.